The 10 T cell receptor beta chains below all came from one sample that was sequenced in a study of early T cells in non-severe SARS-CoV-2 infection (dated by TCRdb to the early 2020s). Library construction relied on 5' RACE. Sequencing took place on a NextSeq 500. The public reads were quality trimmed at Q25 with fastp and then assembled into clones with MiXCR by TCRdb, keeping productive beta chains. All rows with the same CDR3 protein become a single entry with the most common DNA and genes. The sample includes roughly 28,000 distinct CDR3 sequences, with 4.4% observed a single time. 5.6% of the sample comes from the top ten. The material sequenced was whole blood. Receptor source: an adult who was a healthcare worker with PCR-confirmed SARS-CoV-2 infection or an uninfected control (not recorded which).

Written as DNA, the CDR3 is TGCAGTGCTAGACCGGGACAGGGGAACAATCAGCCCCAGCATTTT. Protein: CSARPGQGNNQPQHF. The chain employs TRBV20-1 and TRBJ1-5, with TRBD1 identical over 10 bases. This CDR3 is built from 15 residues. Losses at the gene ends were 2 bases for V and 3 bases for J; bases not matched to a gene: 4. Germline V CDR1 and CDR2: DFQATT, SNEGSKA (reference sequence).

This clonotype was seen repeatedly, ten times or more. This chain links TRBV24-1 with TRBJ2-2, with TRBD2 identical over 8 bases. Trimming took 1 base from V and 10 from J; bases not matched to a gene: 7. Germline loops: CDR1 KGHDR, CDR2 SFDVKD. The CDR3 has 15 amino acids. This CDR3 is CATSDLPGGQEELFF. CDR3 bases: TGTGCCACCAGTGATTTACCGGGGGGGCAGGAGGAGCTGTTTTTT.

This clonotype has ten or more counts. The rearrangement uses TRBV6-2 or TRBV6-3 and TRBJ2-7; 8 bases agree with TRBD1. The V gene's germline CDR1 is MNHEY and CDR2 SVGEGT. The junction had 11 bases not matched to a gene; V was cut back by 2 bases and J by 2 bases. The CDR3 length is 17 residues. CDR3 DNA sequence: TGTGCCAGCAGTTACCCGGCCATGGGACAGGATGCCTACGAGCAGTACTTC. Protein product: CASSYPAMGQDAYEQYF.

This clonotype has a count of ten or more. The CDR3, as DNA: TGTGCCAGCAGTTTGCGGGACATGTATGGCTACACCTTC. It specifies CASSLRDMYGYTF. This rearrangement joins TRBV28 to TRBJ1-2; tentatively, D is TRBD1 (6 bases). Germline V gene sequence: CDR1 MDHEN, CDR2 SYDVKM. The CDR3 totals 13 residues. The V and J ends lost 3 bases and 5 bases respectively, with 10 bases between them.

V gene TRBV7-2 combines with J gene TRBJ2-7; TRBD2 matches at 10 bases. Germline lookup yields CDR1 SGHTA and CDR2 FQGNSA. Trimming removed 5 bases from V and 3 bases from J; junction bases left unmatched: 4. The CDR3 totals 14 residues. CDR3 loop: CASSTSGAFYEQYF. DNA for the CDR3: TGTGCCAGCAGCACTAGCGGGGCCTTCTACGAGCAGTACTTC.

Concerning this clonotype itself: This may stem from a read error, because a much larger clone lies one nucleotide away. The CDR3 loop is CSARRPRGGRTDTQYF. As DNA, the CDR3 is TGCAGTGCGCGCCGCCCCAGAGGGGGGCGAACAGATACGCAGTATTTT. This sequence joins TRBV20-1 and TRBJ2-3; perhaps D is TRBD1 or TRBD2 (6 bases each). This CDR3 has 16 amino acids. Germline V gene sequence: CDR1 DFQATT, CDR2 SNEGSKA (reference sequence). Trimming removed 6 bases from V and 3 bases from J, with 22 bases in between.

This clonotype was found many times. J is TRBJ2-1 and V is TRBV12-3 or TRBV12-4; D may be TRBD2 (7 bases). The V gene lost 6 bases and the J gene lost 7 bases, with 22 bases spanning the gap. The CDR3 spans 16 residues. CDR3 residues: CASSTRWGGWSNEQFF. The CDR3 coding sequence is TGTGCCAGCAGCACCAGGTGGGGGGGCTGGAGTAATGAGCAGTTCTTC.

This chain uses TRBV28 with TRBJ1-2, with 8 bases identical to TRBD1. V lost 6 bases and J lost 1; bases outside the gene matches: 10. CDR3 length equals 16 residues. The germline CDR1 and CDR2 sequences are MDHEN and SYDVKM. CDR3 bases: TGTGCCAGCAGCCTAGGGGCCAGGGGGCGTAACTATGGCTACACCTTC. Translated, it gives CASSLGARGRNYGYTF.

This clonotype was seen at least ten times. This chain connects TRBV11-2 to TRBJ2-2; TRBD2 matches 7 bases. J lost 0 bases, V lost 0 bases, and 4 bases had no gene match. CDR3 size: 17 residues. Germline V gene data show CDR1 as SGHAT and CDR2 as FQNNGV. CDR3 sequence (DNA): TGTGCCAGCAGCTTAGATCTTGGACTAGCGAACACCGGGGAGCTGTTTTTT. Protein: CASSLDLGLANTGELFF.

This clonotype has a count of ten or more. The genes are TRBV4-3 and TRBJ1-1; TRBD1 might be the D (5 bases). Germline CDR1 reads LGHNA; CDR2 reads YSLEER. The CDR3 has 16 residues. Trimming cost V 2 bases and J 5 bases, with 18 bases left between them. The CDR3 sequence is CASSQTAREGWTEAFF. CDR3 DNA: TGCGCCAGCAGCCAAACAGCGAGGGAGGGGTGGACTGAAGCTTTCTTT.